The rows below give T cell receptor beta chains drawn from one sample of a study of T cell responses to AZD1222 COVID-19 vaccine. Data came from immunoSEQ multiplex PCR; TCRdb stores just in-frame clones and leaves some out. Of 160,000 or so clones listed, 75% to 95% are singletons. This sample comprised peripheral blood, obtained on day 0 of AZD1222 vaccination. The receptors derive from an adult in good health. Both conserved end residues are part of each CDR3. Each record gives: clone size, V gene, CDR3 protein. Clone size appears in some rows only: once, few, many, or a class for an expanded clone.

. | TRBV28 | CASSPRGKAGSLDYEQYF
. | TRBV4-2 | CASSQDFTGGTNEQFF
once | TRBV24-1 | CATSDYAQGGTGELFF
. | TRBV10-2 | CASSEALRGGRQYF
. | TRBV28 | CASSFGGINEQFF
. | TRBV19 | CASSGRGNYGYTF
. | TRBV6-5 | CASSYSGGIDSPLHF
. | TRBV12-5 | CASGYSHRPEKLFF
. | TRBV7-2 | CASSLQTAGRNTIYF
. | TRBV29-1 | CSVEGTFSYNEQFF
. | TRBV5-1 | CATKIGTEDNSPLHF
. | TRBV3-1/TRBV3-2 | CASSQGVAGGGSYEQYF
. | TRBV9 | CASSDRGNTGELFF
. | TRBV7-3 | CASSSIGPDTQYF
. | TRBV7-3 | CASSSRTGNTIYF
few | TRBV19 | CASRPNTQPYGYTF
once | TRBV7-6 | CASSLQGAHEQYF
. | TRBV5-1 | CASSPDRVRYGYTF
. | TRBV30 | CAWRRGLEQFF
. | TRBV21-1 | CASSKEGRGGRTQYF
. | TRBV10-2 | CASTVASTDTQYF
. | TRBV15 | CATSRGPTTYEQYF
. | TRBV30 | CAWSGSGRTAWVYNSPLHF
. | TRBV7-9 | CASSLAKPLNTGELFF
. | TRBV25-1 | CASSEFRGGTQYF
. | TRBV25-1 | CASRTAGGPYEQYF
. | TRBV7-9 | CASGNKGIVNYGYTF
. | TRBV5-4 | CASSLAGGYYSPLHF
. | TRBV19 | CASSIGLLYEQYF
. | TRBV7-8 | CASSLTYGTYEQYF
. | TRBV5-1 | CASRTGSSDTQYF
. | TRBV30 | CAWRSRRWGSPLHF
. | TRBV5-6 | CASSLELRTQETQYF
. | TRBV3-1/TRBV3-2 | CASSQAQGGYTF
once | TRBV10-1 | CASSEGLAGGGTGELFF
. | TRBV7-2 | CASSLVREQFF
once | TRBV19 | CASSPSVNTQYF
. | TRBV5-1 | CASRATDTPTDTQYF
. | TRBV12-3/TRBV12-4 | CASSRTGYEQYF
once | TRBV29-1 | CSVLRGQTYNEQFF
. | TRBV7-8 | CASSSQGRGEQYF
few | TRBV28 | CATWGGHSGNTIYF
. | TRBV6-5 | CASTHGTLDEQFF
. | TRBV5-1 | CASSPSISGSSQETQYF
. | TRBV5-6 | CASSLRTEAFF
. | TRBV6-4 | CASSDSAGGYNEQFF
. | TRBV5-8 | CASIRQGIIYGYTF
. | TRBV30 | CAWSPGQGLRALHF
. | TRBV7-9 | CASSPGGAYEQYF
few | TRBV7-9 | CASSLALDLRQYF
. | TRBV5-5 | CASSLWYSGSNEQFF
. | TRBV23-1 | CASSQIELRVKCEQYF
. | TRBV28 | CASVTNYEQYF
. | TRBV5-1 | CASSVPVQGGRTEAFF
. | TRBV7-7 | CASSSLGAGVSGELFF
. | TRBV10-3 | CAISESKGLYYGYTF
. | TRBV2 | CASSEALGGAGTEAFF
. | TRBV5-1 | CASKGDSYNSPLHF
. | TRBV18 | CASSLEQETQYF
once | TRBV10-3 | CAISDKREWETQYF